This T cell receptor (beta chain) came from a study of human T cells and chemical hapten exposure. Whole-study context: Patches that contained 0.01% DPC were applied to the upper back and read at 6 days. The study traced per-sample TCR yield variation mainly to small differences in pooled library volumes.

This CDR3 contains 14 residues. CDR1 and CDR2 (germline): SGHDN, FVKESK. V gave up 4 bases and J gave up 7 bases; unmatched junction bases: 7. TCRdb analysed the RACE reads with MiXCR anew, one entry per CDR3 protein. The data hold approximately 120,000 distinct CDR3 sequences, with 9% to 9.5% observed a single time. Time point reported: patch test 2, 6 weeks after DPC sensitization. The treatment is: therapeutic diphenylcyclopropenone sensitization with weekly scalp DPC. Venepuncture was done earlier than the placement of each patch test. Non-pregnant alopecia patients aged 18 to 70, suitable for DPC therapy.

The sample was whole blood, taken in connection with sensitization to the hapten diphenylcyclopropenone (DPC). The chain links TRBV14 to TRBJ2-1, with 7 bases fitting TRBD1. The clonotype was recovered from a woman aged 40 to 50 with alopecia areata. Some clones in this sample may be carry-over from other donors' samples. This CDR3 reads CASSLRQGLNEQFF. The CDR3 DNA sequence: TGTGCCAGCAGCCTTCGACAGGGATTGAATGAGCAGTTCTTC.